These 23 T cell receptor beta chains came from one sample sequenced in a study of cytomegalovirus exposure and HLA in healthy donors. Both 60 Vbeta primers and 13 Jbeta primers went into the PCR. Profiling relied on immunoSEQ multiplex PCR, and the TCRdb table lists in-frame clones only, not all of them. This table holds 160,000 or so clones, 83% found once. Source material: PBMCs. The receptors were gathered from a man aged 45-60 years in good health and CMV-seropositive.

The chain recombines TRBV9 with TRBJ1-1, with D possibly matching TRBD1 (6 bases). CDR1 SGDLS and CDR2 YYNGEE come from the germline V gene. This CDR3 region has 13 residues. V lost 0 bases and J 4 bases, leaving 7 bases between the germline ends. The CDR3 loop reads CASSVADSTEAFF. The CDR3 region has the DNA TGTGCCAGCAGCGTAGCGGACAGCACTGAAGCTTTCTTT.

Turning to this clone: At one of its ends the junction is not consistent with the germline gene, which may arise from a read error. This chain uses TRBV6-6 with TRBJ1-4; 7 nucleotides align to TRBD1. The CDR3 runs 14 residues. Germline V gene lookup returns CDR1 MNHNY and CDR2 SVGAGI (reference sequence). CDR3 DNA sequence: TGTGCCAGCAGTGACTCGGACAGGCGGGAAAAACTGTTTTTT. Its translation is CASSDSDRREKLFF.

The chain carries TRBV7-9 and TRBJ2-7; D is possibly TRBD2 (6 bases). Germline V gene sequence: CDR1 SEHNR, CDR2 FQNEAQ (reference sequence). The CDR3 consists of 14 residues. V lost 2 bases and J 2 bases, leaving 10 bases between the germline ends. CDR3 protein: CASSLFAGTYEQYF. The CDR3 region has the DNA TGTGCCAGCAGCTTATTTGCGGGAACCTACGAGCAGTACTTC.

The count of this clone is one. The gene calls are TRBV5-4 and TRBJ2-5; 8 bases are a match to TRBD2. Germline V CDR1 and CDR2: SGHNT, YYREEE (reference sequence). There are 16 residues in the CDR3. J lost 4 bases, V lost 1 base, and 9 bases had no gene match. The CDR3 spells CASSLMNGGASETQYF. CDR3 in DNA: TGTGCCAGCAGCTTGATGAACGGGGGGGCTTCAGAGACCCAGTACTTC. Combining the CDR3 with reference TRBV5-4 and TRBJ2-5 gives the whole variable domain ETGVTQSPTHLIKTRGQQVTLRCSSQSGHNTVSWYQQALGQGPQFIFQYYREEENGRGNFPPRFSGLQFPNYSSELNVNALELDDSALYLCASSLMNGGASETQYFGPGTRLLVL.

The chain combines TRBV30 with TRBJ2-5; 9 bases agree with TRBD2. Germline V gene sequence: CDR1 GTSNPN, CDR2 SVGIG (reference sequence). This CDR3 comprises 14 residues. Trimming cost V 2 bases and J 5 bases; bases outside gene matches: 6. The CDR3 sequence: CAWSSGLAGETQYF. Written as DNA, the CDR3 is TGTGCCTGGAGTTCGGGACTAGCTGGGGAGACCCAGTACTTC.

The rearrangement joins TRBV7-9 to TRBJ1-5, with D maybe TRBD1 (5 bases). Per the germline V gene, CDR1 is SEHNR and CDR2 is FQNEAQ (reference sequence). The V gene lost 6 bases and the J gene lost 0 bases, with 6 bases spanning the gap. The CDR3 has 13 residues. CDR3 DNA: TGTGCCAGCAGGACAGATAGCAATCAGCCCCAGCATTTT. This sequence encodes CASRTDSNQPQHF.

The chain employs TRBV18 and TRBJ2-5; 8 positions match TRBD2. The CDR3 has 14 residues. Germline values: CDR1 KGHSH, CDR2 LQKENI. The V and J ends lost 5 bases and 2 bases, in that order; junction bases with no gene match: 4. The CDR3, as DNA: TGTGCCAGCTCATGGGGACTAGAGCAAGAGACCCAGTACTTC. Translation gives CASSWGLEQETQYF.

The chain uses TRBV27 and TRBJ2-5; D perhaps matches TRBD2 (6 bases). The CDR3 has 15 residues. Trimming removed 1 base from V and 4 bases from J, with 13 bases in between. CDR1 is MNHEY, CDR2 SMNVEV, per germline (reference sequence). The CDR3, as DNA: TGTGCCAGCAGTTTATTTGGGATGGGGGGAGAGACCCAGTACTTC. Its translation: CASSLFGMGGETQYF.

V gene TRBV10-3 combines with J gene TRBJ2-5; 11 bases fit TRBD2. The DNA matches TRBJ2-7 better at its end, which makes the J call doubtful. Germline V gene lookup returns CDR1 ENHRY and CDR2 SYGVKD. CDR3 size: 15 residues. The CDR3 nucleotides read TGTGCCATCAGTGAGGGACTAGCGGGCTCCTACGAGCAGTACTTC. Translated: CAISEGLAGSYEQYF.

The rearrangement links TRBV15 to TRBJ1-5, with 8 bases fitting TRBD1. Germline-derived CDR1 and CDR2 are LNHNV and YYDKDF (reference sequence). The CDR3 runs 15 residues. J was trimmed by 6 bases and V by 1 base; bases with no gene match: 5. The chain's CDR3 is CATSRGGDRSQPQHF. CDR3 coding DNA: TGTGCCACCAGCAGAGGAGGGGACAGGAGTCAGCCCCAGCATTTT.

The chain carries TRBV9 and TRBJ2-7; possible D gene TRBD1, 6 bases. Germline V gives CDR1 SGDLS, CDR2 YYNGEE. The ends were cut back, 3 bases at V and 9 bases at J, with 13 bases in the middle. The CDR3 extends over 12 amino acids. The CDR3 DNA reads as TGTGCCAGCAGCGGCCCAGGGGAAGCGCAGTACTTC. Amino acids: CASSGPGEAQYF.

The chain employs TRBV30 and TRBJ2-2; 10 nucleotides align to TRBD1. The CDR3 contains 13 residues. Losses at the gene ends were 5 bases for V and 6 bases for J; bases not matched to a gene: 3. Germline CDR1 reads GTSNPN; CDR2 reads SVGIG (reference sequence). The CDR3 bases are TGTGCCTGGGGGACAGGGGTCCCCGGGGAGCTGTTTTTT. This translates into CAWGTGVPGELFF.

The rearrangement links TRBV9 to TRBJ2-1; possibly TRBD1 for D (7 bases). The CDR3 consists of 14 residues. V dropped 4 bases and J dropped 7 bases, with 15 bases sitting between them. Per the germline V gene, CDR1 is SGDLS and CDR2 is YYNGEE. CDR3 sequence: CASSLRQGGNEQFF. CDR3 sequence (DNA): TGTGCCAGCAGCCTAAGACAGGGAGGAAATGAGCAGTTCTTC.

Only a few counts were recorded for this clone. The rearrangement uses TRBV28 and TRBJ2-1, with TRBD1 matching 9 bases. In germline, CDR1 is MDHEN, CDR2 SYDVKM. CDR3 length equals 16 residues. V trimming: 5 bases; J trimming: 6 bases; junction bases outside the gene matches: 11. DNA of the CDR3: TGTGCCAGCAGTCCCCGGGACAGGGCAGTAGGCAATGAGCAGTTCTTC. As protein: CASSPRDRAVGNEQFF.

The V gene is TRBV5-8, the J gene TRBJ2-1; 8 bases map to TRBD1. CDR1 and CDR2 from the germline V gene are SGHTS and YDEGEE. With V trimmed by 1 base and J by 0 bases, 3 bases remained unmatched. The CDR3 has 16 residues. CDR3 sequence: CASSLRTGTSYNEQFF. CDR3 nucleotide sequence: TGTGCCAGCAGCTTGCGGACAGGGACCTCCTACAATGAGCAGTTCTTC.

Comment on this clone: Different DNA sequences within this sample yield the same CDR3. The J gene is TRBJ1-1, the V gene TRBV30; unclear D gene. The CDR3 has 13 amino acids. Trimming took 0 bases from V and 5 from J, leaving 10 bases between them. Germline values: CDR1 GTSNPN, CDR2 SVGIG (reference sequence). The CDR3 reads CAWSVRGGTEAFF. Written as DNA, the CDR3 is TGTGCCTGGAGTGTACGAGGAGGGACTGAAGCTTTCTTT.

The chain has TRBV12-5 and TRBJ2-1; 8 nucleotides match TRBD2. The CDR3 is made up of 18 amino acids. The J segment lost 5 bases and the V segment lost 7 bases, leaving 19 bases of the junction unmatched. In germline, CDR1 is LGHNT, CDR2 FRNRAP. The CDR3 loop reads CASAPGTRSAAPDNEQFF. In DNA, the CDR3 is TGTGCTAGTGCCCCCGGGACTAGGTCTGCCGCACCCGACAATGAGCAGTTCTTC.

This chain connects TRBV5-4 to TRBJ1-3; D gene ambiguous. CDR1 is SGHNT, CDR2 YYREEE, per germline (reference sequence). The length of the CDR3 is 14 residues. Trimming removed 2 bases from V and 3 bases from J, with 9 bases in between. The CDR3, as DNA: TGTGCCAGCAGCTTCGGACTTAGTGGAAACACCATATATTTT. Translated: CASSFGLSGNTIYF.

This clone was detected a few times. The J gene is TRBJ2-7, the V gene TRBV5-6; no firm D call. Germline CDR1 is SGHDT and CDR2 is YYEEEE. This CDR3 contains 13 residues. V dropped 0 bases and J dropped 3 bases, with 7 bases sitting between them. The CDR3 nucleotides are TGTGCCAGCAGCTTGGGGCAAAGCTACGAGCAGTACTTC. It is translated as CASSLGQSYEQYF.

The CDR3 protein is CASQSHTEAFF. The CDR3 DNA reads TGTGCCAGTCAGTCCCATACTGAAGCTTTCTTT. This chain connects TRBV6-5 to TRBJ1-1; no reliable D call. Trimming left V 9 bases short and J 5 bases short, with 10 bases between. Germline assignment: CDR1 MNHEY and CDR2 SVGAGI. The CDR3 sequence is 11 residues long.

This chain uses TRBV7-2 with TRBJ1-5, with D unresolved. In germline, CDR1 is SGHTA, CDR2 FQGNSA. CDR3 length: 16 residues. V was pared by 1 base and J by 6 bases, with 16 bases between. The DNA for the CDR3 is TGTGCCAGCAGCTTAGGTAGAGGGCGCTGGGGTCAGCCCCAGCATTTT. Amino acids: CASSLGRGRWGQPQHF.

As regards this clone: At one end the junction does not follow the germline gene, possibly because of a read error. Additional DNA sequences in this sample encode the identical CDR3. The chain has TRBV6-5 and TRBJ1-1, with D unclear. This CDR3 is built from 12 residues. Germline V gene sequence: CDR1 MNHEY, CDR2 SVGAGI. This CDR3 reads CASSPGYTEAFF. CDR3 DNA: TGTGCCAGCAGTCCGGGTTACACTGAAGCCTTCTTT.

The V and J genes are TRBV5-1 and TRBJ1-3; D gene uncertain. Trimming took off 4 bases at V and 0 bases at J, with 11 bases between the two ends. The germline V gene has CDR1 SGHRS and CDR2 YFSETQ. The CDR3 covers 15 residues. This CDR3 reads CASSGSGVSGNTIYF. The DNA for the CDR3 is TGCGCCAGCAGCGGTTCCGGGGTCTCTGGAAACACCATATATTTT.